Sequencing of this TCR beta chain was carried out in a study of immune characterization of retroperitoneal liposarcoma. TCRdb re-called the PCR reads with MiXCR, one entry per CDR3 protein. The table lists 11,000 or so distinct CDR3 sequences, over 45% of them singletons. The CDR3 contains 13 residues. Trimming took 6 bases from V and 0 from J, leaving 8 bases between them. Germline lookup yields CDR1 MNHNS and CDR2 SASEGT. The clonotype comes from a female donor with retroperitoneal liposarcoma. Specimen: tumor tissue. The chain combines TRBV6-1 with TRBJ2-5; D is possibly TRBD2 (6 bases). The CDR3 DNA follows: TGTGCCAGCAGCGGGACTTACCAAGAGACCCAGTACTTC. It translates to CASSGTYQETQYF.